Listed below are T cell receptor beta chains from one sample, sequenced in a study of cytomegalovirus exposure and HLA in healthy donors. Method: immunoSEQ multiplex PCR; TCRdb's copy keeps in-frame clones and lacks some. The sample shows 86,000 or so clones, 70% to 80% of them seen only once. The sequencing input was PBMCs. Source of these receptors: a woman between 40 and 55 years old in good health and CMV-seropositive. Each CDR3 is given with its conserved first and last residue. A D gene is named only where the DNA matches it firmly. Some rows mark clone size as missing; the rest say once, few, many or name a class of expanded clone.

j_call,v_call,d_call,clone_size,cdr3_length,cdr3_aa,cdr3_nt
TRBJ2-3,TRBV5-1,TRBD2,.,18,CASSLGGIAGGGTDTQYF,TGCGCCAGCAGCTTGGGCGGAATAGCGGGGGGGGGAACAGATACGCAGTATTTT
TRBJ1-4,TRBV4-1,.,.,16,CASSQDGVGSAEKLFF,TGCGCCAGCAGCCAAGATGGGGTAGGGAGTGCGGAAAAACTGTTTTTT
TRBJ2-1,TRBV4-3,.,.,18,CASSQSHRVSLPYNEQFF,TGCGCCAGCAGCCAATCCCACCGGGTTAGCCTACCCTACAATGAGCAGTTCTTC
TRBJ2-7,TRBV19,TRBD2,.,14,CASSSSGSVYEQYF,TGTGCCAGTAGTTCCAGCGGGAGTGTCTACGAGCAGTACTTC
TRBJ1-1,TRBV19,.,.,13,CASKFQANTEAFF,TGTGCCAGTAAATTCCAGGCGAACACTGAAGCTTTCTTT
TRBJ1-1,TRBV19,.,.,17,CASSTGYGSGGDTEAFF,TGTGCCAGTAGTACCGGATATGGCTCCGGGGGGGACACTGAAGCTTTCTTT
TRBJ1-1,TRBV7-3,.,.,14,CASSLMGENTEAFF,TGTGCCAGCAGCTTAATGGGAGAAAACACTGAAGCTTTCTTT
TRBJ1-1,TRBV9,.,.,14,CASSREGYDTEAFF,TGTGCCAGCAGCAGAGAGGGTTACGACACTGAAGCTTTCTTT
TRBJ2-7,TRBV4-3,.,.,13,CASSQVLRYEQYF,TGCGCCAGCAGCCAAGTATTGAGATACGAGCAGTACTTC
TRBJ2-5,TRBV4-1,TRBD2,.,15,CASSQVGTSLETQYF,TGCGCCAGCAGTCAAGTAGGGACTAGCTTGGAGACCCAGTACTTC
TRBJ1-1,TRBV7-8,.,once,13,CASSPGQRTEAFF,TGTGCCAGCAGCCCAGGACAGAGGACTGAAGCTTTCTTT